The 5 T cell receptor beta chains presented below share a single source sample, sequenced in a study of immune heterogeneity within non-small cell lung tumors. Template input was genomic DNA from bulk tumor (about 600 ng per sample). While surgery was under way, several biopsies spaced far apart were taken per primary tumor. Patients underwent curative surgery for untreated, newly diagnosed non-small cell lung cancer. Multiplex PCR with 32 V and 13 J primers amplified TCR beta CDR3. A single record per CDR3 protein comes from TCRdb applying MiXCR to the multiplex PCR reads. The sample lists about 2,000 distinct CDR3 sequences, about 32% seen once, with roughly 13% in the top ten. The sample taken for sequencing was lung tumor tissue. These receptors were collected from a woman aged 50 to 60 with non-small cell lung cancer.

In its sample, this clonotype is large. The chain couples TRBV6-2 or TRBV6-3 to TRBJ2-7; the match to TRBD2 covers 15 bases. After removal of 2 bases from V and 2 bases from J, the junction contained 13 bases not matched to a gene. Per the germline V gene, CDR1 is MNHEY and CDR2 is SVGEGT. The CDR3 runs 20 residues. CDR3 in amino acids: CASSYPPGLAGGPRTYEQYF. CDR3 nucleotides: TGTGCCAGCAGTTACCCCCCCGGACTAGCGGGAGGGCCCCGGACCTACGAGCAGTACTTC.

A single count supports this clonotype. Just one base apart from a much larger clone, this may be a read error. This chain links TRBV27 with TRBJ2-2; TRBD2 is a possible D gene (5 bases). V was clipped by 6 bases and J by 10 bases, with 18 bases between them. The CDR3 is 14 amino acids. Per the germline V gene, CDR1 is MNHEY and CDR2 is SMNVEV (reference sequence). CDR3 bases: TGTGCCAGCAGCACCAACCGGGAACACGAGGAGCTGTTTTTT. This translates into CASSTNREHEELFF.

The rearrangement links TRBV5-6 to TRBJ2-5; a weak D match, TRBD1 (6 bases). Germline CDR1 and CDR2: SGHDT and YYEEEE. Trimming pared 4 bases from V and 5 bases from J, leaving 21 bases between. The CDR3 extends over 16 amino acids. Here the CDR3 reads CASSLLLGALRETQYF. The CDR3 coding sequence is TGTGCCAGCAGCCTCCTCTTGGGGGCCTTGCGGGAGACCCAGTACTTC.

This clonotype counts as medium-sized. V gene TRBV20-1 combines with J gene TRBJ1-2; D gene ambiguous. The CDR3 runs 8 residues. V gave up 8 bases and J gave up 8 bases, with 6 bases separating them. Germline lookup yields CDR1 DFQATT and CDR2 SNEGSKA (reference sequence). Here the CDR3 reads CSPKGYTF. The DNA of the CDR3 is TGCAGTCCGAAGGGCTACACCTTC.

This clonotype is medium-sized. V is TRBV12-3 or TRBV12-4 and J is TRBJ2-7, with 7 positions matching TRBD1. This CDR3 has 13 amino acids. Trimming cost V 5 bases and J 0 bases; bases outside gene matches: 1. CDR3 sequence reads: CASSGDSSYEQYF. Written as DNA, the CDR3 is TGTGCCAGCAGTGGGGACAGCTCCTACGAGCAGTACTTC.